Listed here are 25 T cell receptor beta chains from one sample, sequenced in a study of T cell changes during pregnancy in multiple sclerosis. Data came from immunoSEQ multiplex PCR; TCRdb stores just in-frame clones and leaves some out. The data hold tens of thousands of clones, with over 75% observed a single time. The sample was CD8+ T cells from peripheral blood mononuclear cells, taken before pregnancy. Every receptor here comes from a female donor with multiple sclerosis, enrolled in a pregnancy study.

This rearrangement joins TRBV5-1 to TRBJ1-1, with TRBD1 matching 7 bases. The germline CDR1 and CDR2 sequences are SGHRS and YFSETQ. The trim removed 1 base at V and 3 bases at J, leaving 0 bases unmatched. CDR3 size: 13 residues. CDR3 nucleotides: TGCGCCAGCAGCTTGACAGGGGACACTGAAGCTTTCTTT. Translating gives CASSLTGDTEAFF.

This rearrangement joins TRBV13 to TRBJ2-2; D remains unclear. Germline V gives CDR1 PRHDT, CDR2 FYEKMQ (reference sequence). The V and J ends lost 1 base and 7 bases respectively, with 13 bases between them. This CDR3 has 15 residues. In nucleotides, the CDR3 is TGTGCCAGCAGCTTAGCGTATGGCAACCTCGGGGAGCTGTTTTTT. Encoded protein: CASSLAYGNLGELFF.

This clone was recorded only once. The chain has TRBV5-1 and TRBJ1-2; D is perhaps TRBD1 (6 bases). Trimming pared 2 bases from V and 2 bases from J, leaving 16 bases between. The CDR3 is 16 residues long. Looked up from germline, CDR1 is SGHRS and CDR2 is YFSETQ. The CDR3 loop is CASSFEPGHGNYGYTF. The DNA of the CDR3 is TGCGCCAGCAGCTTTGAACCGGGACACGGAAACTATGGCTACACCTTC.

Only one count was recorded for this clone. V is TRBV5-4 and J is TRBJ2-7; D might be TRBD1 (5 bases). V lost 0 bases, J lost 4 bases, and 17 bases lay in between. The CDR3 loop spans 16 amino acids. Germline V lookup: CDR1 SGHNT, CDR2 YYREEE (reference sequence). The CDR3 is CASSLEGIGRIYEQYF. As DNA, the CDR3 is TGTGCCAGCAGCTTGGAGGGGATTGGCAGGATTTACGAGCAGTACTTC.

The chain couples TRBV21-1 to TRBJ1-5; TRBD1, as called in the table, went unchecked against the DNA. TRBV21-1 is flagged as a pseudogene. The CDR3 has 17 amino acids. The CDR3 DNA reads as TGTGCCAGCAGCAAAGACACCAAAGGACAGGAGACCCCAACCCAGCATTTT. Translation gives CASSKDTKGQETPTQHF.

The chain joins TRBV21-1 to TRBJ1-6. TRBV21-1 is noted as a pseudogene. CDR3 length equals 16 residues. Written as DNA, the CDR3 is TGTGCCAGGGACCCGTGGGGGGTTGGCGATAATTCACCCCTCCACTTT. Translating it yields CARDPWGVGDNSPLHF.

CDR3 DNA: TGTGCCAGCAGCCAGTTAGGGGCAATGAACACTGAAGCTTTCTTT. It yields the protein CASSQLGAMNTEAFF. V usage is TRBV14 and J usage is TRBJ1-1; a possible D gene is TRBD1 (5 bases). The CDR3 contains 15 residues. The V and J ends lost 3 bases and 0 bases respectively, with 11 bases between them. In germline, CDR1 is SGHDN, CDR2 FVKESK. The entire variable domain, with the rest obtained from reference TRBV14 and TRBJ1-1, is as follows: EAGVTQFPSHSVIEKGQTVTLRCDPISGHDNLYWYRRVMGKEIKFLLHFVKESKQDESGMPNNRFLAERTGGTYSTLKVQPAELEDSGVYFCASSQLGAMNTEAFFGQGTRLTVV.

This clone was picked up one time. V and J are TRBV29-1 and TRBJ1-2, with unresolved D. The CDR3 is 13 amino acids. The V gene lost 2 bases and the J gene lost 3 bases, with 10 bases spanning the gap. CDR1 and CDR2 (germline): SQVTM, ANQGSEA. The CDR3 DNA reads TGCAGCGTTGAATCGGTGGGAGACTATGGCTACACCTTC. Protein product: CSVESVGDYGYTF. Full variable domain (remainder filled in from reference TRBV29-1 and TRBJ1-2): SAVISQKPSRDICQRGTSLTIQCQVDSQVTMMFWYRQQPGQSLTLIATANQGSEATYESGFVIDKFPISRPNLTFSTLTVSNMSPEDSSIYLCSVESVGDYGYTFGSGTRLTVV.

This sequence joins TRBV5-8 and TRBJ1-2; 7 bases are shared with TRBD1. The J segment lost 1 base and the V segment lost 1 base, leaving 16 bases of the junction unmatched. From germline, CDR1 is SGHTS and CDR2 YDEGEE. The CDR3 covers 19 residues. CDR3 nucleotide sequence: TGTGCCAGCAGCTTGTTAGTTAGGGGGCGACCCTCCCTTAACTATGGCTACACCTTC. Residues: CASSLLVRGRPSLNYGYTF.

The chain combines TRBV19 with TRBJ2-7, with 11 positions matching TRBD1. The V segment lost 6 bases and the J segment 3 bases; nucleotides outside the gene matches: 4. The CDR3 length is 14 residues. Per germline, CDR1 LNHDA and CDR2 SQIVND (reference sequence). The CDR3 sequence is CASSPGTGGYEQYF. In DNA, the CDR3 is TGTGCCAGTAGCCCCGGGACAGGGGGCTACGAGCAGTACTTC.

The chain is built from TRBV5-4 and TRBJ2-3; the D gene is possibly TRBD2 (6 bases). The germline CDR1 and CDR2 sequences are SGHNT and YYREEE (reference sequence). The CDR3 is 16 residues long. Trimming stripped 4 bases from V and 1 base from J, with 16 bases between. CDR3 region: CASSGGSRARTDTQYF. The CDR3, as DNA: TGTGCCAGCAGCGGGGGGTCCCGCGCCCGCACAGATACGCAGTATTTT. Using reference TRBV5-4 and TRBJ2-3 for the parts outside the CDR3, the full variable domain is ETGVTQSPTHLIKTRGQQVTLRCSSQSGHNTVSWYQQALGQGPQFIFQYYREEENGRGNFPPRFSGLQFPNYSSELNVNALELDDSALYLCASSGGSRARTDTQYFGPGTRLTVL.

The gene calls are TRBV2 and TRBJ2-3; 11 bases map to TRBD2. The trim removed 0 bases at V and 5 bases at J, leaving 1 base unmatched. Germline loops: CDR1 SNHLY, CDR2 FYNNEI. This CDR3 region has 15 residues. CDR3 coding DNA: TGTGCCAGCAGTGAAGCGCTAGCGGGGGGAGATACGCAGTATTTT. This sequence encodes CASSEALAGGDTQYF.

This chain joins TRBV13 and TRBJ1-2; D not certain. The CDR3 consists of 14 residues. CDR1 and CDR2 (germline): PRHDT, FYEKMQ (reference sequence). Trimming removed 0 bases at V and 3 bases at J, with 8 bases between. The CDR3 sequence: CASSLGGSDYGYTF. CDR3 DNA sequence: TGTGCCAGCAGCTTAGGTGGCAGTGACTATGGCTACACCTTC.

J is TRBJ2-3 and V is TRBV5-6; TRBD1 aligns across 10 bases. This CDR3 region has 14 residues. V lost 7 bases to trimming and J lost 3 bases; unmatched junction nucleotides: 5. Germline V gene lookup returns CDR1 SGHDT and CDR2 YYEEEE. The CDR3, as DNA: TGTGCCAGCGCGACAGGGGGCTTGACAGATACGCAGTATTTT. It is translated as CASATGGLTDTQYF.

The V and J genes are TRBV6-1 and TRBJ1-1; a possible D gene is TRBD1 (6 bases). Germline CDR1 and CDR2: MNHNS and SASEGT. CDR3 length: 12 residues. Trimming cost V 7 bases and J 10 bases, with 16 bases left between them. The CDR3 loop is CASTEGGDGAFF. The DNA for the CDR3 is TGTGCCAGCACAGAAGGGGGGGACGGAGCTTTCTTT.

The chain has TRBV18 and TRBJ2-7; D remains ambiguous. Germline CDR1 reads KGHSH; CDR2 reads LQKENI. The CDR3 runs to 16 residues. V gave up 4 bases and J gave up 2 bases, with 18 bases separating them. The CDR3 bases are TGTGCCAGCTCACACCCTGAGGCTTCAACCCCCTACGAGCAGTACTTC. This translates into CASSHPEASTPYEQYF. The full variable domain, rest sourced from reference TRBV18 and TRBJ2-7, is NAGVMQNPRHLVRRRGQEARLRCSPMKGHSHVYWYRQLPEEGLKFMVYLQKENIIDESGMPKERFSAEFPKEGPSILRIQQVVRGDSAAYFCASSHPEASTPYEQYFGPGTRLTVT.

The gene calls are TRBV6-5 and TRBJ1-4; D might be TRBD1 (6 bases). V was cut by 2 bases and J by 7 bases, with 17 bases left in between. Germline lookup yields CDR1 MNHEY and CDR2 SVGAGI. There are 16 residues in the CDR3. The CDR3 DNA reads TGTGCCAGCAGTTACGCTTCAGGGGAGTTCGGTGAAAAACTGTTTTTT. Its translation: CASSYASGEFGEKLFF.

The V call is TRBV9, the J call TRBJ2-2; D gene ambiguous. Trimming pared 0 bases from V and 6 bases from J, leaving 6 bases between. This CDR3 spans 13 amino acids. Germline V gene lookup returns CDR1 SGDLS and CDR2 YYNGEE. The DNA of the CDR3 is TGTGCCAGCAGCGTAGTTAGTTCCGGGGAGCTGTTTTTT. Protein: CASSVVSSGELFF.

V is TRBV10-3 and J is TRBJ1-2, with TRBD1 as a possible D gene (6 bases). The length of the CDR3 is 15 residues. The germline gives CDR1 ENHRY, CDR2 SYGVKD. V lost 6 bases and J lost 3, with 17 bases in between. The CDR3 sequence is CAISDNDRLHYGYTF. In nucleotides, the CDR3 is TGTGCCATCAGCGACAACGACAGGTTGCACTATGGCTACACCTTC.

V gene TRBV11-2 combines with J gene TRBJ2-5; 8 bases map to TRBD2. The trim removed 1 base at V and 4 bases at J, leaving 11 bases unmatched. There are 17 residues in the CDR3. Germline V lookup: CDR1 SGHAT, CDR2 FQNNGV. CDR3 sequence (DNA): TGTGCCAGCAGCTTAGGCCCGGGACTAGTGGCGAGAGAGACCCAGTACTTC. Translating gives CASSLGPGLVARETQYF.

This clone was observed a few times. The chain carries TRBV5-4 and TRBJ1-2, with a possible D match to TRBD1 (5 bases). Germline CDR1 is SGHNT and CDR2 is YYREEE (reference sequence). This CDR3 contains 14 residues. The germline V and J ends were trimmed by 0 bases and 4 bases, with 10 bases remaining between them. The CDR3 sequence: CASSLVGEGYGYTF. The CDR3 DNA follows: TGTGCCAGCAGCTTGGTAGGGGAGGGCTATGGCTACACCTTC.

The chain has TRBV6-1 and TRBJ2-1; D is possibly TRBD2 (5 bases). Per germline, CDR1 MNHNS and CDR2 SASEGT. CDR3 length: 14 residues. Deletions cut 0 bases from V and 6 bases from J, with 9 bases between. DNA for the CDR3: TGTGCCAGCAGTGAAGCCGCTCGGGGCAATGAGCAGTTCTTC. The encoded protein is CASSEAARGNEQFF.

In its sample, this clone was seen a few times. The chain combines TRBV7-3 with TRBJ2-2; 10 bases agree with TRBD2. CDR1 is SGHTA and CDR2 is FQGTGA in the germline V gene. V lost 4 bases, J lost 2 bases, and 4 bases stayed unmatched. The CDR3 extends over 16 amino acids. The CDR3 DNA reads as TGTGCCAGCAGCTATCTAGCGGGGGCAAACACCGGGGAGCTGTTTTTT. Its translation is CASSYLAGANTGELFF.

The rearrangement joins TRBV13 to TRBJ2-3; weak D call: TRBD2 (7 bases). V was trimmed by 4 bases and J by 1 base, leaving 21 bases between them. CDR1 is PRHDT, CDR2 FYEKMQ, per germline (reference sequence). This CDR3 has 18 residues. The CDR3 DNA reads TGTGCCAGCAGCTGCCTCCTTGGGGGGCGGGGGTGCACAGATACGCAGTATTTT. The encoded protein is CASSCLLGGRGCTDTQYF. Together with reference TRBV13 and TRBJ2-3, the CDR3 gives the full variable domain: AAGVIQSPRHLIKEKRETATLKCYPIPRHDTVYWYQQGPGQDPQFLISFYEKMQSDKGSIPDRFSAQQFSDYHSELNMSSLELGDSALYFCASSCLLGGRGCTDTQYFGPGTRLTVL.

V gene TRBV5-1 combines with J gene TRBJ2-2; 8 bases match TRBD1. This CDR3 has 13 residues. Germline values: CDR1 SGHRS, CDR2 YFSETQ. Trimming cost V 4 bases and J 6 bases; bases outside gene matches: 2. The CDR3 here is CASSMTGAGELFF. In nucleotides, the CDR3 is TGCGCCAGCAGCATGACAGGGGCCGGGGAGCTGTTTTTT.